Only one count was recorded for the clone carrying this T cell receptor beta chain. The data originate from a study of blood T cell repertoires in COVID-19. Here immunoSEQ multiplex PCR was the method, and the copy in TCRdb shows in-frame clones only, minus some. This table has under 250,000 clones, roughly 88% appearing once. The CDR3 extends over 13 amino acids. Germline V gene sequence: CDR1 SGHDT, CDR2 YYEEEE. Trimming cost V 2 bases and J 5 bases, with 8 bases left between them. The genes are TRBV5-6 and TRBJ1-5; D might be TRBD1 (5 bases). This TCR was recovered from a woman in her 30s who had been exposed to COVID-19. Sequenced sample: PBMCs or T cells enriched from blood (not recorded which). The CDR3 spells CASSLGDHQPQHF. In nucleotides, the CDR3 is TGTGCCAGCAGCTTAGGGGATCATCAGCCCCAGCATTTT.